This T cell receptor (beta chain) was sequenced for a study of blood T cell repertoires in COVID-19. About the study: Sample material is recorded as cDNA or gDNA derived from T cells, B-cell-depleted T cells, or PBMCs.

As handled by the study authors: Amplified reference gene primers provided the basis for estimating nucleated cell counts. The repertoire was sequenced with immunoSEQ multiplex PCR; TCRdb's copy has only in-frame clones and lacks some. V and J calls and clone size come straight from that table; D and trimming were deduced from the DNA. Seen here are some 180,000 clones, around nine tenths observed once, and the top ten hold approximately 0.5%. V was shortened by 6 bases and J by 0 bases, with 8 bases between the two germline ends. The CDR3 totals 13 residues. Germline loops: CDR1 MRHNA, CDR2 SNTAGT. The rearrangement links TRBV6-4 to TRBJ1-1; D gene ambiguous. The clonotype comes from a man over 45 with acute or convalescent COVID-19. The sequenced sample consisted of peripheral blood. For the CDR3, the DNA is TGTGCCAGCAGCACTAAGTTGAACACTGAAGCTTTCTTT. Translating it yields CASSTKLNTEAFF.